This T cell receptor (beta chain) was observed in a study of blood T cell repertoires in COVID-19. Unmatched junction bases numbered 6, after V lost 3 bases and J lost 3 bases. This CDR3 is built from 15 residues. CDR1 and CDR2 from the germline V gene are SGHTS and YDEGEE. Authors' methods: Reference gene primer amplification gave estimated nucleated cell counts. Assay: immunoSEQ multiplex PCR; the TCRdb copy retains only in-frame clones and omits some. V, J and clone size were drawn from that table, and D and trimming were deduced from the DNA. The data contain about 200,000 clones, around 86% of them singletons. While infection was still active, Seattle patients were enrolled and then followed longitudinally.

This receptor was obtained from a woman aged 70-85 years with COVID-19, enrolled during active disease. Source material: peripheral blood. The V and J genes are TRBV5-8 and TRBJ2-1; 7 nucleotides line up with TRBD1. The CDR3 DNA reads as TGTGCCAGCAGCTCAGGACAGGCGAGCTACAATGAGCAGTTCTTC. Amino acids: CASSSGQASYNEQFF.